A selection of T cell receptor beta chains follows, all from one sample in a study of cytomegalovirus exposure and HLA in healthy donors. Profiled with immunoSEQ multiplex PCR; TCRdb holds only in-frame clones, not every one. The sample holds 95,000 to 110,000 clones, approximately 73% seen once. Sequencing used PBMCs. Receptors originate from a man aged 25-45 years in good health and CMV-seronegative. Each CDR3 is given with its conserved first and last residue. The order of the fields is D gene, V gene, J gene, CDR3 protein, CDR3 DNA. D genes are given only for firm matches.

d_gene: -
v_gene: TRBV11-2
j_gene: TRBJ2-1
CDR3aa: CVSSPSGLSYNEQFF
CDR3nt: TGTGTCAGCAGCCCCTCGGGACTCTCCTACAATGAGCAGTTCTTC

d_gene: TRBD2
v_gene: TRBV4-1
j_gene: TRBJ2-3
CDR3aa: CASSPQRLAGGTIGTDTQYF
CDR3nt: TGCGCCAGCAGCCCCCAGCGGCTAGCGGGGGGAACAATTGGCACAGATACGCAGTATTTT

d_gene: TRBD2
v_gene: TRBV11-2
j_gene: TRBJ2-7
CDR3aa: CASSLGRGAYF
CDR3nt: TGTGCCAGCAGCTTAGGGCGGGGGGCGTACTTC

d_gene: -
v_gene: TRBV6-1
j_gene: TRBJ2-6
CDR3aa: CASSEDFQIGANVLTF
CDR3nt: TGTGCCAGCAGTGAAGATTTCCAGATTGGGGCCAACGTCCTGACTTTC

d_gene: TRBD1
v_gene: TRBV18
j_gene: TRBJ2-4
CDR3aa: CASSPPKGTGEDIQYF
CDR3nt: TGTGCCAGCTCACCACCAAAGGGGACAGGGGAGGACATTCAGTACTTC

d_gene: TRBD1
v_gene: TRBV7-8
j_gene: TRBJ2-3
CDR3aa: CASRYAPGTGSTDTQYF
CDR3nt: TGTGCCAGCAGGTACGCGCCCGGGACAGGGAGCACAGATACGCAGTATTTT

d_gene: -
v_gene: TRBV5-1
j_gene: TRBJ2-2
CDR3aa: CASSRAGGNTGELFF
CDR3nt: TGCGCCAGCAGCCGGGCCGGGGGGAACACCGGGGAGCTGTTTTTT

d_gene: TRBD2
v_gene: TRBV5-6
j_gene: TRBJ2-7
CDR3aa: CASTRTSGRASSYEQYF
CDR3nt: TGTGCCAGCACCAGGACTAGCGGGAGGGCCTCCTCCTACGAGCAGTACTTC

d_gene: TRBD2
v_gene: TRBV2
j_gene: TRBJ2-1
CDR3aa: CASSGTSGRANEQFF
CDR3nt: TGTGCCAGCAGTGGAACTAGCGGGAGAGCCAATGAGCAGTTCTTC

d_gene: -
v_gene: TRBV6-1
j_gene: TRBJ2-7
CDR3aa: CASLGGTYEQYF
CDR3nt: TGTGCCAGCCTCGGGGGAACCTACGAGCAGTACTTC

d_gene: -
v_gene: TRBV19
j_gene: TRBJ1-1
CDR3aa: CASSIAHNTEAFF
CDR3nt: TGTGCCAGTAGTATAGCACATAACACTGAAGCTTTCTTT

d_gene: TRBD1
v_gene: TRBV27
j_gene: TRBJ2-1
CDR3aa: CASSFGDRGYNEQFF
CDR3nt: TGTGCCAGCAGTTTCGGGGACAGGGGATACAATGAGCAGTTCTTC

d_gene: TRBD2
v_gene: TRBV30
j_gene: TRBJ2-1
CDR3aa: CAWSMYAGGCEQFF
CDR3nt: TGTGCCTGGAGTATGTATGCGGGAGGGTGTGAGCAGTTCTTC

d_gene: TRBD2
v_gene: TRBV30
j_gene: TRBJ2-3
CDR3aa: CAWNRKSGGNTDTQYF
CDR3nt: TGTGCCTGGAACCGGAAAAGCGGGGGGAATACAGATACGCAGTATTTT

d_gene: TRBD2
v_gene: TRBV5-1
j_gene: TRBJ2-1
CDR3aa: CASSLGLAGVEQFF
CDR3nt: TGCGCCAGCAGCTTGGGACTAGCGGGAGTGGAGCAGTTCTTC